These 16 T cell receptor beta chains originate from one sample sequenced in a study of blood T cell repertoires in COVID-19. Produced via immunoSEQ multiplex PCR; TCRdb's table is partial and in-frame only. Among about 270,000 clones listed, approximately 86% were seen once. The specimen was peripheral blood. The receptors were sampled from a man aged 35 to 55 who had recovered from COVID-19.

The rearrangement uses TRBV7-9 and TRBJ1-3; D is uncertain. CDR1 and CDR2 (germline): SEHNR, FQNEAQ (reference sequence). The CDR3 loop spans 12 amino acids. The V gene lost 7 bases and the J gene lost 3 bases, with 7 bases spanning the gap. CDR3 DNA: TGTGCCAGCACCCGACTTGGAAACACCATATATTTT. This translates into CASTRLGNTIYF.

The chain combines TRBV11-2 with TRBJ2-1, with D possibly matching TRBD1 (6 bases). Germline V gives CDR1 SGHAT, CDR2 FQNNGV. V was trimmed by 4 bases and J by 12 bases, leaving 16 bases between them. The CDR3 is 13 residues long. The CDR3 nucleotides are TGTGCCAGCAGCTCCCCAGGCGGCAGGGGGCAGTTCTTC. Translating gives CASSSPGGRGQFF.

The V call is TRBV11-2, the J call TRBJ2-1; D unclear. Trimming took off 6 bases at V and 0 bases at J, with 18 bases between the two ends. Germline CDR1 and CDR2: SGHAT and FQNNGV. The CDR3 extends over 17 amino acids. The CDR3 coding sequence is TGTGCCAGCAGTTCTACCCCACGTCTTAGCTCCTACAATGAGCAGTTCTTC. Residues: CASSSTPRLSSYNEQFF.

The J gene is TRBJ2-6, the V gene TRBV29-1; D possibly corresponds to TRBD1 (6 bases). Germline-derived CDR1 and CDR2 are SQVTM and ANQGSEA. The CDR3 sequence is 14 residues long. Trimming removed 4 bases from V and 2 bases from J, with 9 bases in between. The CDR3 reads CSVATGTGANVLTF. The DNA for the CDR3 is TGCAGCGTTGCAACAGGGACTGGGGCCAACGTCCTGACTTTC. Full variable domain (remainder filled in from reference TRBV29-1 and TRBJ2-6): SAVISQKPSRDICQRGTSLTIQCQVDSQVTMMFWYRQQPGQSLTLIATANQGSEATYESGFVIDKFPISRPNLTFSTLTVSNMSPEDSSIYLCSVATGTGANVLTFGAGSRLTVL.

This clone was seen a few times. V gene TRBV7-2 combines with J gene TRBJ1-5, with D perhaps matching TRBD1 (6 bases). The CDR3 is made up of 15 amino acids. Germline V lookup: CDR1 SGHTA, CDR2 FQGNSA. V lost 1 base to trimming and J lost 10 bases, with 17 bases between them. The CDR3 DNA follows: TGTGCCAGCAGCTTAGGGGAAGGTAGGGGGTATCCCCAGCATTTT. Translated: CASSLGEGRGYPQHF.

This sequence joins TRBV6-6 and TRBJ2-1; D remains ambiguous. Trimming shortened V by 4 bases and J by 0 bases, and 7 bases separated the two germline ends. Germline-derived CDR1 and CDR2 are MNHNY and SVGAGI (reference sequence). The CDR3 loop spans 14 amino acids. The CDR3 here is CASSSKSSYNEQFF. CDR3 coding DNA: TGTGCCAGCAGTTCAAAGAGCTCCTACAATGAGCAGTTCTTC.

V and J are TRBV7-3 and TRBJ2-3; 8 nucleotides align to TRBD2. Germline CDR1 is SGHTA and CDR2 is FQGTGA. The junction had 7 bases not matched to a gene; V was cut back by 6 bases and J by 5 bases. The length of the CDR3 is 14 residues. The CDR3 sequence: CASSSGRAGDTQYF. DNA for the CDR3: TGTGCCAGCAGTTCCGGGAGGGCTGGAGATACGCAGTATTTT.

This chain links TRBV30 with TRBJ2-7; D is unresolved. The CDR3 sequence is 11 residues long. The germline V gene has CDR1 GTSNPN and CDR2 SVGIG (reference sequence). V dropped 8 bases and J dropped 5 bases, with 13 bases sitting between them. The CDR3, as DNA: TGTGCCCTCCCCGTAAGCAACGAGCAGTACTTC. It encodes CALPVSNEQYF.

Only a few counts were recorded for this clone. CDR3 sequence: CASSSPGLAYEQYF. CDR3 in DNA: TGTGCCAGCAGCTCCCCGGGACTAGCCTACGAGCAGTACTTC. The chain combines TRBV7-9 with TRBJ2-7, with 8 positions matching TRBD2. This CDR3 is built from 14 residues. Germline-derived CDR1 and CDR2 are SEHNR and FQNEAQ (reference sequence). With 4 bases clipped from V and 2 bases from J, the junction kept 4 bases outside the gene matches.

This clone was seen once. This CDR3 reads CASPPSYSFPEGGEQYF. CDR3 DNA sequence: TGTGCCAGCCCTCCTTCTTATAGCTTCCCGGAGGGTGGCGAGCAGTACTTC. The chain has TRBV28 and TRBJ2-7; perhaps TRBD2 as D (6 bases). Trimming cost V 8 bases and J 6 bases, with 29 bases left between them. Germline V CDR1 and CDR2: MDHEN, SYDVKM. CDR3 length: 17 amino acids.

The rearrangement uses TRBV18 and TRBJ2-5; D uncertain. Trimming pared 6 bases from V and 4 bases from J, leaving 9 bases between. The CDR3 spans 12 residues. Germline V gene data show CDR1 as KGHSH and CDR2 as LQKENI. The CDR3 DNA follows: TGTGCCAGCTCCCCGAAGCGAGAGACCCAGTACTTC. Its translation: CASSPKRETQYF.

This clone occurred once. This chain uses TRBV5-1 with TRBJ2-1; possible D gene TRBD1, 5 bases. Trimming stripped 4 bases from V and 2 bases from J, with 13 bases between. Germline values: CDR1 SGHRS, CDR2 YFSETQ. The CDR3 contains 15 residues. The CDR3 region is CASSSSRVTYNEQFF. The DNA of the CDR3 is TGCGCCAGCAGCAGTTCCAGGGTTACCTACAATGAGCAGTTCTTC.

The J gene is TRBJ1-2, the V gene TRBV28; no clear D gene. The V gene's germline CDR1 is MDHEN and CDR2 SYDVKM. The V gene lost 3 bases and the J gene lost 3 bases, with 11 bases spanning the gap. The CDR3 is 14 amino acids. The CDR3 is CASSFRGVYYGYTF. CDR3 bases: TGTGCCAGCAGTTTCCGGGGAGTCTACTATGGCTACACCTTC.

V usage is TRBV5-6 and J usage is TRBJ1-5; 10 bases are a match to TRBD1. Germline V gene sequence: CDR1 SGHDT, CDR2 YYEEEE. CDR3 length equals 18 residues. V was clipped by 7 bases and J by 2 bases; unmatched bases: 15. The CDR3 coding sequence is TGTGCCAGCCCGGGGGGGACAGGGGAGTTAAGGGGCAATCAGCCCCAGCATTTT. Translated, it gives CASPGGTGELRGNQPQHF.

The chain links TRBV7-3 to TRBJ2-2, with 9 bases fitting TRBD1. This CDR3 comprises 15 residues. J was trimmed by 4 bases and V by 4 bases; bases with no gene match: 4. Germline V gives CDR1 SGHTA, CDR2 FQGTGA. The CDR3 sequence is CASSSYRGLTGELFF. The CDR3 region has the DNA TGTGCCAGCAGCTCGTACAGGGGGCTCACCGGGGAGCTGTTTTTT.

This chain joins TRBV2 and TRBJ2-1, with a weak D call TRBD2 (5 bases). The CDR3 sequence is 15 residues long. CDR1 SNHLY and CDR2 FYNNEI come from the germline V gene. V shed 4 bases and J shed 2 bases, with 12 bases lying between them. CDR3 residues: CASSASGGPYNEQFF. CDR3 nucleotides: TGTGCCAGCAGTGCGAGCGGAGGTCCCTACAATGAGCAGTTCTTC.